The 20 T cell receptor beta chains listed next were all sequenced from one sample in a study of neoadjuvant anti-PD-1 for oral cavity cancer. Assay used: immunoSEQ multiplex PCR; TCRdb lists only in-frame clones, some missing. Here the sample spans around 15,000 clones, 65% to 70% being singletons. The sequencing here drew on PBMCs, taken before nivolumab (anti-PD-1) treatment. All receptors come from a person aged 35-79 years with oral cavity squamous cell carcinoma.

This sequence joins TRBV11-3 and TRBJ2-1; D call uncertain. The CDR3 runs to 15 residues. V lost 4 bases and J 5 bases, leaving 15 bases between the germline ends. Germline CDR1 and CDR2: SGHNT and YENEEA. CDR3 amino acids: CASSSAFRTDNEQFF. As DNA, the CDR3 is TGTGCCAGCAGCTCGGCGTTTAGGACCGACAATGAGCAGTTCTTC.

The chain joins TRBV10-3 to TRBJ2-5, with D perhaps matching TRBD1 (6 bases). Trimming shortened V by 8 bases and J by 2 bases, and 12 bases separated the two germline ends. This CDR3 contains 13 residues. Looked up from germline, CDR1 is ENHRY and CDR2 is SYGVKD. CDR3 residues: CAIGSGTQETQYF. The DNA for the CDR3 is TGTGCCATCGGCTCCGGGACACAAGAGACCCAGTACTTC.

The sample holds a few counts of this clone. V gene TRBV14 combines with J gene TRBJ2-5; D may match TRBD1 or TRBD2 (5 bases each). The CDR3 contains 15 residues. Germline-derived CDR1 and CDR2 are SGHDN and FVKESK. Trimming took 4 bases from V and 4 from J, leaving 16 bases between them. The CDR3 region has the DNA TGTGCCAGCAGCCTTGGGACCCTACCGAGAGAGACCCAGTACTTC. This translates into CASSLGTLPRETQYF.

This clone was seen only a few times. The chain links TRBV6-6 to TRBJ1-1, with a possible D match to TRBD1 (6 bases). The ends were cut back, 8 bases at V and 6 bases at J, with 13 bases in the middle. Germline V gene data show CDR1 as MNHNY and CDR2 as SVGAGI (reference sequence). This CDR3 comprises 12 residues. CDR3 sequence reads: CASSYRAAEAFF. CDR3 DNA: TGTGCCAGCTCATACAGGGCCGCTGAAGCTTTCTTT.

This chain connects TRBV14 to TRBJ2-5, with TRBD2 identical over 10 bases. Germline V gives CDR1 SGHDN, CDR2 FVKESK. The CDR3 has 18 residues. V dropped 0 bases and J dropped 4; count of bases not matched to a gene: 11. This CDR3 reads CASSQDLASGSRGETQYF. CDR3 nucleotides: TGTGCCAGCAGCCAAGATTTGGCTAGCGGGAGTAGAGGAGAGACCCAGTACTTC.

The chain has TRBV27 and TRBJ1-5; 10 nucleotides agree with TRBD1. This CDR3 spans 14 amino acids. Looked up from germline, CDR1 is MNHEY and CDR2 is SMNVEV (reference sequence). J gave up 5 bases and V 6 bases, and 4 bases lay outside the gene matches. The CDR3 reads CASRAGTGDQPQHF. The CDR3 coding sequence is TGTGCCAGCAGAGCTGGGACAGGGGATCAGCCCCAGCATTTT.

This chain connects TRBV30 to TRBJ2-5; the D is unclear. Trimming removed 0 bases at V and 5 bases at J, with 4 bases between. The V gene's germline CDR1 is GTSNPN and CDR2 SVGIG (reference sequence). CDR3 length: 11 residues. The CDR3 protein is CAWSVMETQYF. The DNA for the CDR3 is TGTGCCTGGAGTGTAATGGAGACCCAGTACTTC.

Here the CDR3 reads CASSLATGANYEQYF. CDR3 bases: TGTGCCAGCAGCTTAGCCACAGGGGCAAACTACGAGCAGTACTTC. This chain uses TRBV11-3 with TRBJ2-7; 7 nucleotides line up with TRBD1. J gave up 3 bases and V 1 base, and 6 bases lay outside the gene matches. Germline-derived CDR1 and CDR2 are SGHNT and YENEEA. There are 15 residues in the CDR3.

Here the CDR3 DNA reads TGTGCCTGGAGTCCCGTAATGGGACTACAGCCCCAGCATTTT. Its translation: CAWSPVMGLQPQHF. V is TRBV30 and J is TRBJ1-5; D might be TRBD1 (5 bases). The CDR3 has 14 amino acids. V gave up 2 bases and J gave up 7 bases, with 15 bases separating them. The V gene's germline CDR1 is GTSNPN and CDR2 SVGIG (reference sequence).

The chain joins TRBV5-4 to TRBJ2-2; 7 nucleotides align to TRBD1. Germline CDR1 and CDR2: SGHNT and YYREEE (reference sequence). The CDR3 sequence is 15 residues long. Unmatched junction bases numbered 7, after V lost 4 bases and J lost 4 bases. CDR3 loop: CASSPATGSTGELFF. Here the CDR3 DNA reads TGTGCCAGCAGCCCGGCGACAGGGAGCACCGGGGAGCTGTTTTTT.

The table lists this clone with a count of one. This rearrangement joins TRBV11-3 to TRBJ2-5, with TRBD1 matching over 7 bases. Germline V gene data show CDR1 as SGHNT and CDR2 as YENEEA. Germline trimming cut 6 bases from V and 0 bases from J; bases unmatched to any gene: 4. This CDR3 spans 14 amino acids. The CDR3 loop is CASSLTGNQETQYF. The CDR3 DNA reads TGTGCCAGCAGTTTGACAGGGAACCAAGAGACCCAGTACTTC.

The chain uses TRBV5-6 and TRBJ2-2; D gene ambiguous. The germline CDR1 and CDR2 sequences are SGHDT and YYEEEE. V shed 5 bases and J shed 5 bases, with 7 bases lying between them. There are 12 residues in the CDR3. The CDR3 bases are TGTGCCAGCAGAGCTTCGACCGGGGAGCTGTTTTTT. Translated, it gives CASRASTGELFF.

The gene calls are TRBV9 and TRBJ2-7, with D unresolved. CDR1 is SGDLS and CDR2 is YYNGEE in the germline V gene. This CDR3 spans 13 amino acids. Trimming pared 0 bases from V and 7 bases from J, leaving 11 bases between. CDR3 protein: CASSVEVWSEQYF. The CDR3 DNA is TGTGCCAGCAGCGTAGAGGTCTGGAGTGAGCAGTACTTC.

This chain connects TRBV6-1 to TRBJ2-1, with D possibly being TRBD1 or TRBD2 (7 bases each). The CDR3 totals 16 residues. V was clipped by 2 bases and J by 7 bases, with 18 bases between them. The germline V gene has CDR1 MNHNS and CDR2 SASEGT. The DNA of the CDR3 is TGTGCCAGCAGTGAACCCGGGGAGGGGGCGCGGAATGAGCAGTTCTTC. Translating it yields CASSEPGEGARNEQFF.

In its sample, this clone was seen a few times. At one boundary the junction diverges from the germline segment, which might be a read error. V gene TRBV7-7 combines with J gene TRBJ1-1; 8 bases fit TRBD1. CDR3 length: 14 residues. The germline CDR1 and CDR2 sequences are SSHAT and FNYEAQ (reference sequence). CDR3 loop: CASSPDRVGTEAFF. The CDR3 DNA follows: TGTGCTAGCAGCCCGGACAGGGTCGGCACTGAAGCTTTCTTT.

The rearrangement joins TRBV28 to TRBJ1-2; the D is unclear. The V end lost 1 base, the J end lost 2 bases, and 5 bases lay between the germline ends. The CDR3 is made up of 13 amino acids. Germline V gene sequence: CDR1 MDHEN, CDR2 SYDVKM. CDR3 sequence: CASSLLLNYGYTF. CDR3 bases: TGTGCCAGCAGTTTATTGTTGAACTATGGCTACACCTTC.

V gene TRBV2 combines with J gene TRBJ1-5; D is unclear. V shed 1 base and J shed 3 bases, with 7 bases lying between them. The CDR3 spans 14 residues. Germline V lookup: CDR1 SNHLY, CDR2 FYNNEI. The chain's CDR3 is CASSEGTINQPQHF. In DNA, the CDR3 is TGTGCCAGCAGTGAAGGAACGATCAATCAGCCCCAGCATTTT.

The table lists this clone with a few counts. The V gene is TRBV7-9, the J gene TRBJ2-7; 9 positions agree with TRBD1. The CDR3 loop spans 15 amino acids. Germline V lookup: CDR1 SEHNR, CDR2 FQNEAQ (reference sequence). V lost 5 bases and J lost 4; bases outside the gene matches: 9. The CDR3 reads CASSIGTGKGYEQYF. CDR3 DNA sequence: TGTGCCAGCAGCATTGGGACAGGGAAGGGGTACGAGCAGTACTTC.

This clone showed up just a few times. The chain is built from TRBV28 and TRBJ1-2, with D unresolved. Germline CDR1 and CDR2: MDHEN and SYDVKM. V was trimmed by 6 bases and J by 4 bases, leaving 21 bases between them. CDR3 length equals 16 residues. The CDR3 coding sequence is TGTGCCAGCAGCCACCGAACCCGGCAGGCCGTCTATGGCTACACCTTC. Encoded protein: CASSHRTRQAVYGYTF.

The chain couples TRBV6-1 to TRBJ2-1; D uncertain. Per germline, CDR1 MNHNS and CDR2 SASEGT. V was cut by 6 bases and J by 3 bases, with 6 bases left in between. The CDR3 is 12 residues long. This CDR3 reads CASRVHYNEQFF. The CDR3 coding sequence is TGTGCCAGCAGGGTTCACTACAATGAGCAGTTCTTC.